This TCR beta chain is from a study of blood T cells in healthy people across ages. Whole-study results and caveats: The authors considered diversity estimates from one million T cells to be underestimates.

Regarding this clonotype: Its antigen is still unknown.

V lost 6 bases, J lost 2 bases, and 15 bases stayed unmatched. The CDR3 spans 17 residues. Looked up from germline, CDR1 is MNHNS and CDR2 is SASEGT. The authors ran a second PCR of 7 to 11 cycles using a sample-barcoded 5' primer and a J-beta primer mix. Each cDNA molecule received a tag from a template-switch adaptor that had 12 random nucleotides. From the 5' RACE reads, TCRdb called clonotypes with MiXCR, one entry per CDR3 protein. Of around 320,000 distinct CDR3 sequences in the sample, roughly 29% were seen once. Each sample used at least 6 million PBMCs. Per individual sample, total RNA of at least 5.5 micrograms was extracted.

This TCR derives from a woman aged 65 to 85 in good health. The V gene is TRBV6-1, the J gene TRBJ1-2; 7 nucleotides align to TRBD1. The sample comprised blood. CDR3 in DNA: TGTGCCAGCAGACCGGCGAGACAGGGTTATTCGAACTATGGCTACACCTTC. Translated: CASRPARQGYSNYGYTF.